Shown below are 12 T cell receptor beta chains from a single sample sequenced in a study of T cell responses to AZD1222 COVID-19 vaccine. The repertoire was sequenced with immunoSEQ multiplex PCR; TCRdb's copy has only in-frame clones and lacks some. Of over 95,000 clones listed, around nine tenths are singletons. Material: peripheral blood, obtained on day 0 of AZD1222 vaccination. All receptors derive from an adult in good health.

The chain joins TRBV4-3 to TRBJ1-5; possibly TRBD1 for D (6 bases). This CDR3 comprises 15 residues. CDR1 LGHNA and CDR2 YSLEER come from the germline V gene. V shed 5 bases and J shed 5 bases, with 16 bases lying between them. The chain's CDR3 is CASSARQGPDQPQHF. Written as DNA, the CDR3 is TGCGCCAGCAGCGCGCGCCAGGGGCCTGATCAGCCCCAGCATTTT.

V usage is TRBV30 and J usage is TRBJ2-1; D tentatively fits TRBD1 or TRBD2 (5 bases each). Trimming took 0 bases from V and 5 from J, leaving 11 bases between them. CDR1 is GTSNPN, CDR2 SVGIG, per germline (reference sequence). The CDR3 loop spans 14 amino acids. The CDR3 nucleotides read TGTGCCTGGAGTGTAAGTTCGGGGCACAATGAGCAGTTCTTC. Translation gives CAWSVSSGHNEQFF.

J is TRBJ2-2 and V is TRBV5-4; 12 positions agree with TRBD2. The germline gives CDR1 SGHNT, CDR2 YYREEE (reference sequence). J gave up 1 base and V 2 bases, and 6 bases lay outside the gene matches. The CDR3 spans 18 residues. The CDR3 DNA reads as TGTGCCAGCAGCTTACCGGGACTAGCGGGCCTGAACACCGGGGAGCTGTTTTTT. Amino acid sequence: CASSLPGLAGLNTGELFF.

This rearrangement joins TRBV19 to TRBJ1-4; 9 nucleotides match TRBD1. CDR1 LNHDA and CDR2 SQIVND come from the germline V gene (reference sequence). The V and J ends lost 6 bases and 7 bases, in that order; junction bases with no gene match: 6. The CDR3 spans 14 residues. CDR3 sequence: CASSPGQGIEKLFF. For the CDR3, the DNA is TGTGCCAGTAGCCCGGGACAGGGAATTGAAAAACTGTTTTTT. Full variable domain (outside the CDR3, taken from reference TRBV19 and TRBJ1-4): DGGITQSPKYLFRKEGQNVTLSCEQNLNHDAMYWYRQDPGQGLRLIYYSQIVNDFQKGDIAEGYSVSREKKESFPLTVTSAQKNPTAFYLCASSPGQGIEKLFFGSGTQLSVL.

Here the CDR3 DNA reads TGTGCCAGCAGCGCCGGGACAGGGGGGGACATTCAGTACTTC. Translating gives CASSAGTGGDIQYF. This sequence joins TRBV3-1 (or the pseudogene TRBV3-2) and TRBJ2-4; 11 nucleotides match TRBD1. The CDR3 runs to 14 residues. Trimming removed 5 bases from V and 8 bases from J; junction bases left unmatched: 5. Germline CDR1 and CDR2: LGHDT and YNNKEL (reference sequence).

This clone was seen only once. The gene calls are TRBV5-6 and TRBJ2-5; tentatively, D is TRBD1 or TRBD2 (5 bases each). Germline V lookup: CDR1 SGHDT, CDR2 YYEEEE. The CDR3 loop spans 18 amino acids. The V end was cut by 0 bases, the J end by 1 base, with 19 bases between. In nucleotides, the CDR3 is TGTGCCAGCAGCTTGGACCCCGGGACCAACAAACTCCAAGAGACCCAGTACTTC. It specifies CASSLDPGTNKLQETQYF.

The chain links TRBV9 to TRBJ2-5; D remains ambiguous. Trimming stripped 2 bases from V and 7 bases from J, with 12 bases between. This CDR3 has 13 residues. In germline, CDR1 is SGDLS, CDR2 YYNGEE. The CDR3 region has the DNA TGTGCCAGCAGCGTCACCCCTTCGGGGACCCAGTACTTC. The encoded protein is CASSVTPSGTQYF.

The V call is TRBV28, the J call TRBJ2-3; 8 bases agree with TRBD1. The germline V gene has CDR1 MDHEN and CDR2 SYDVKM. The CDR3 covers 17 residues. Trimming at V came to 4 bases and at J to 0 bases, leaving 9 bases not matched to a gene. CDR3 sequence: CASSSLTGATSTDTQYF. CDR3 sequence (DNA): TGTGCCAGCAGTTCCCTGACAGGGGCCACGAGCACAGATACGCAGTATTTT.

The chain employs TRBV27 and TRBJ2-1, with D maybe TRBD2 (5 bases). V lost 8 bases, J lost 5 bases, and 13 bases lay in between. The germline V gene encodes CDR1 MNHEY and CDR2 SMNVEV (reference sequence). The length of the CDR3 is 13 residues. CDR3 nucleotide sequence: TGTGCCAGCGCCGAGCGGAGGAACAATGAGCAGTTCTTC. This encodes CASAERRNNEQFF.

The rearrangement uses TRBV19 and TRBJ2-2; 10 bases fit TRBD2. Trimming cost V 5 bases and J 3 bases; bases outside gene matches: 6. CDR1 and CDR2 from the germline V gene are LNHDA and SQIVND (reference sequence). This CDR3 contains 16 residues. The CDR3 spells CASSPSGRVDTGELFF. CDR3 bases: TGTGCCAGTAGTCCTAGCGGGAGAGTGGACACCGGGGAGCTGTTTTTT.

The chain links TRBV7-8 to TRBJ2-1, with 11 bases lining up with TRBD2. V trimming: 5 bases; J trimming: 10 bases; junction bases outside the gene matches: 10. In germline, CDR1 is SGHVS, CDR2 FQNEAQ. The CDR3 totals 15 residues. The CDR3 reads CASSGRGLAGREQFF. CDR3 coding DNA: TGTGCCAGCAGCGGAAGAGGACTAGCGGGTCGAGAGCAGTTCTTC.

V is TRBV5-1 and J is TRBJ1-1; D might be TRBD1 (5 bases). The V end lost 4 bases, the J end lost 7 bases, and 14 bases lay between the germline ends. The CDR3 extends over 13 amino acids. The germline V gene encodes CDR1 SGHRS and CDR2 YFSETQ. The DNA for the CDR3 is TGCGCCAGCAGCGACCTCAGGGAGGGTGAAGCTTTCTTT. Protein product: CASSDLREGEAFF.